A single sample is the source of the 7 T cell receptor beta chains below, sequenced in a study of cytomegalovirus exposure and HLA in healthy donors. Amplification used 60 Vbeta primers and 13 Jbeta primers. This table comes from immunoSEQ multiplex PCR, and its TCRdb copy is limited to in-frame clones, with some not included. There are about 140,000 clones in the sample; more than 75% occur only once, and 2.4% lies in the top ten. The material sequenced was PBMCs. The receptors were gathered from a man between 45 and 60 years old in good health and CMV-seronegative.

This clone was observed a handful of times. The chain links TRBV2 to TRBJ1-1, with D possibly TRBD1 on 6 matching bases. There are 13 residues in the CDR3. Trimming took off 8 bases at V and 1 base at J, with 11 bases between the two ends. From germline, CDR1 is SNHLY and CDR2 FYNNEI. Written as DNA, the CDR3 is TGTGCCAGCGGCTGGGGGCAGAACACTGAAGCTTTCTTT. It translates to CASGWGQNTEAFF.

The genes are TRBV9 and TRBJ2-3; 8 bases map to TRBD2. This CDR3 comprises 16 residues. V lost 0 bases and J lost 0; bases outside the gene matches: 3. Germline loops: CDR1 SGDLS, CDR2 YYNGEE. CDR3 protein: CASSVGRGGSTDTQYF. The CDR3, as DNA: TGTGCCAGCAGCGTAGGTCGGGGGGGTAGCACAGATACGCAGTATTTT.

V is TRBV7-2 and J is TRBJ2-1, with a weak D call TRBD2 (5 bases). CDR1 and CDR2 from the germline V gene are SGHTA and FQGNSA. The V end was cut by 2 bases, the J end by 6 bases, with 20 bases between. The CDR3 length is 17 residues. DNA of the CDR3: TGTGCCAGCAGCTTATCTTCTACTAGGACCCTCGGCAATGAGCAGTTCTTC. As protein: CASSLSSTRTLGNEQFF.

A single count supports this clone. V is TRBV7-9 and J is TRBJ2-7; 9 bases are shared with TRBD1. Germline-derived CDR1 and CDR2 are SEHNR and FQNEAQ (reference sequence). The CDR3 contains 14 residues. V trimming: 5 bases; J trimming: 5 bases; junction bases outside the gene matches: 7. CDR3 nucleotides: TGTGCCAGCAGCAGGGGGACAGGGTTAGACGAGCAGTACTTC. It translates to CASSRGTGLDEQYF.

CDR3 protein: CAIRAGQSYEQYF. In DNA form, the CDR3 reads TGTGCCATCAGGGCCGGACAGTCCTACGAGCAGTACTTC. This rearrangement joins TRBV10-3 to TRBJ2-7, with D perhaps TRBD1 (6 bases). This CDR3 contains 13 residues. V was trimmed by 6 bases and J by 1 base, leaving 10 bases between them. Germline-derived CDR1 and CDR2 are ENHRY and SYGVKD.

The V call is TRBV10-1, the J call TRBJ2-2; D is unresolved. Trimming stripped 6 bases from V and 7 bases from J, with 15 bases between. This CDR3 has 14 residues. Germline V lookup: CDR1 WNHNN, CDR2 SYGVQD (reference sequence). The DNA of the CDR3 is TGCGCCAGCAGCGTGAGGCCCTACGGCGGGGAGCTGTTTTTT. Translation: CASSVRPYGGELFF.

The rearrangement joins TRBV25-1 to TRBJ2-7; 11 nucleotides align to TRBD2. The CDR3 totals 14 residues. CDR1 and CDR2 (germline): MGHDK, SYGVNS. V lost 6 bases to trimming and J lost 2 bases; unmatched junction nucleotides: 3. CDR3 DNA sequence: TGTGCCAGCAGGCTAGCGGGAGGCACCTACGAGCAGTACTTC. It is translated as CASRLAGGTYEQYF.